These 22 T cell receptor beta chains came from one sample sequenced in a study of beta chain features in type 1 diabetes. Isolated RNA was reverse transcribed in full, so expressed TCRB transcripts were sequenced. Method: immunoSEQ multiplex PCR; TCRdb's copy keeps in-frame clones and lacks some. The table shows about 220,000 clones, with under 13% occurring only once. Material for sequencing was central memory CD4+ T cells from blood. The receptor source for this set is a man aged 18-30 years in good health.

The V call is TRBV30, the J call TRBJ2-1; TRBD2 is a possible D gene (5 bases). Germline CDR1 and CDR2: GTSNPN and SVGIG (reference sequence). The V gene lost 4 bases and the J gene lost 7 bases, with 17 bases spanning the gap. The CDR3 spans 14 residues. The CDR3 bases are TGTGCCTGGAACCTTGTTTCCGGGATAAATGAGCAGTTCTTC. This translates into CAWNLVSGINEQFF.

The chain combines TRBV18 with TRBJ2-1, with TRBD2 as a possible D gene (5 bases). V lost 0 bases and J 0 bases, leaving 9 bases between the germline ends. Germline V gene sequence: CDR1 KGHSH, CDR2 LQKENI. The CDR3 runs 16 residues. CDR3 bases: TGTGCCAGCTCACCACCCCAGCGGAGCTCCTACAATGAGCAGTTCTTC. Its translation is CASSPPQRSSYNEQFF.

The V gene is TRBV5-4, the J gene TRBJ2-5; no clear D gene. V was shortened by 4 bases and J by 2 bases, with 12 bases between the two germline ends. The CDR3 is 14 residues long. Germline V gene lookup returns CDR1 SGHNT and CDR2 YYREEE (reference sequence). The DNA of the CDR3 is TGTGCCAGCAGCATCCAACGAGGTCAAGAGACCCAGTACTTC. Translated: CASSIQRGQETQYF. The full variable domain, completed using reference TRBV5-4 and TRBJ2-5, is ETGVTQSPTHLIKTRGQQVTLRCSSQSGHNTVSWYQQALGQGPQFIFQYYREEENGRGNFPPRFSGLQFPNYSSELNVNALELDDSALYLCASSIQRGQETQYFGPGTRLLVL.

This clone was seen more than once but under ten times. The rearrangement links TRBV5-1 to TRBJ2-1; tentatively, D is TRBD1 (6 bases). The CDR3 covers 12 residues. V shed 7 bases and J shed 13 bases, with 18 bases lying between them. Per germline, CDR1 SGHRS and CDR2 YFSETQ. CDR3 nucleotides: TGCGCCAGCGGCTCCCTGGACAGTTCACAGTTCTTC. It translates to CASGSLDSSQFF.

V gene TRBV5-6 combines with J gene TRBJ1-3; TRBD1 matches 7 bases. CDR3 length: 15 amino acids. CDR1 is SGHDT and CDR2 is YYEEEE in the germline V gene. V was pared by 4 bases and J by 4 bases, with 8 bases of the junction left unmatched. CDR3 in amino acids: CASSPTGSGGNTIYF. The CDR3 DNA sequence: TGTGCCAGCAGCCCGACAGGGTCTGGCGGAAACACCATATATTTT.

This clone has only a few counts. The V call is TRBV5-1, the J call TRBJ2-1; D is possibly TRBD2 (5 bases). Germline V gives CDR1 SGHRS, CDR2 YFSETQ. Trimming stripped 0 bases from V and 4 bases from J, with 8 bases between. CDR3 length equals 14 residues. The CDR3 reads CASSLARGYNEQFF. The CDR3 DNA sequence: TGCGCCAGCAGCTTGGCCCGGGGATACAATGAGCAGTTCTTC.

There are a few counts of this clone. The V call is TRBV5-1, the J call TRBJ1-5; 9 bases agree with TRBD1. The CDR3 has 15 amino acids. From germline, CDR1 is SGHRS and CDR2 YFSETQ. Unmatched junction bases numbered 8, after V lost 3 bases and J lost 7 bases. The CDR3 sequence is CASSYRPGTGQPQHF. The CDR3 DNA follows: TGCGCCAGCAGCTACCGTCCCGGGACAGGGCAGCCCCAGCATTTT. The complete variable domain, with remaining parts taken from reference TRBV5-1 and TRBJ1-5, reads KAGVTQTPRYLIKTRGQQVTLSCSPISGHRSVSWYQQTPGQGLQFLFEYFSETQRNKGNFPGRFSGRQFSNSRSEMNVSTLELGDSALYLCASSYRPGTGQPQHFGDGTRLSIL.

The J gene is TRBJ2-1, the V gene TRBV2; D may match TRBD1 or TRBD2 (5 bases each). This CDR3 has 12 amino acids. Germline loops: CDR1 SNHLY, CDR2 FYNNEI. V was clipped by 4 bases and J by 10 bases, with 11 bases between them. The CDR3 DNA reads as TGTGCCAGCAGTGGGGAGCGGACAGAGCAGTTCTTC. Protein: CASSGERTEQFF. The full variable domain, rest sourced from reference TRBV2 and TRBJ2-1, is EPEVTQTPSHQVTQMGQEVILRCVPISNHLYFYWYRQILGQKVEFLVSFYNNEISEKSEIFDDQFSVERPDGSNFTLKIRSTKLEDSAMYFCASSGERTEQFFGPGTRLTVL.

This clone came up a few times. The chain is built from TRBV9 and TRBJ2-7; D unresolved. The CDR3 extends over 13 amino acids. V lost 0 bases and J 0 bases, leaving 4 bases between the germline ends. The V gene's germline CDR1 is SGDLS and CDR2 YYNGEE. CDR3 coding DNA: TGTGCCAGCAGCGTAGGACACTCCTACGAGCAGTACTTC. Protein product: CASSVGHSYEQYF.

This clone showed up just a few times. The CDR3 nucleotides are TGTGCCAGCAGCGCCGGTCCGGACCCGGGACAGGGCCATGGCTACACCTTC. Its translation: CASSAGPDPGQGHGYTF. V is TRBV9 and J is TRBJ1-2; 9 bases map to TRBD1. V trimming: 3 bases; J trimming: 6 bases; junction bases outside the gene matches: 15. CDR3 length: 17 amino acids. Germline V gene lookup returns CDR1 SGDLS and CDR2 YYNGEE. Drawing the rest from reference TRBV9 and TRBJ1-2, the complete variable domain is DSGVTQTPKHLITATGQRVTLRCSPRSGDLSVYWYQQSLDQGLQFLIQYYNGEERAKGNILERFSAQQFPDLHSELNLSSLELGDSALYFCASSAGPDPGQGHGYTFGSGTRLTVV.

There are many counts of this clone. The V and J genes are TRBV7-2 and TRBJ1-5; D is possibly TRBD1 (5 bases). Trimming shortened V by 5 bases and J by 0 bases, and 11 bases separated the two germline ends. CDR3 length equals 15 residues. The germline V gene has CDR1 SGHTA and CDR2 FQGNSA. The CDR3 DNA reads TGTGCCAGCAGCCCCGGGGGTCCTAGCAATCAGCCCCAGCATTTT. Translated: CASSPGGPSNQPQHF.

This rearrangement joins TRBV7-6 to TRBJ2-2, with D hard to call. The germline gives CDR1 SGHVS, CDR2 FNYEAQ. The CDR3 runs to 14 residues. With 5 bases removed from V and 14 bases from J, the gap between germline ends came to 21 bases. The CDR3 region is CASSLPSGLVPLFF. The CDR3 DNA follows: TGTGCCAGCAGCCTACCCTCGGGCTTGGTGCCCCTGTTTTTT.

This clone was picked up a small number of times. This chain joins TRBV30 and TRBJ2-1; the D gene is possibly TRBD2 (5 bases). The CDR3 length is 16 residues. Between the trimmed V and J ends, which lost 0 bases and 0 bases, there was a span of 12 bases. Germline lookup yields CDR1 GTSNPN and CDR2 SVGIG (reference sequence). The CDR3 is CAWSVPGVSSYNEQFF. CDR3 DNA: TGTGCCTGGAGTGTACCCGGGGTCTCCTCCTACAATGAGCAGTTCTTC.

For the CDR3, the DNA is TGCGCCAGCAGCCGGGGACTAGCGGGCCAAGAGACCCAGTACTTC. Amino acids: CASSRGLAGQETQYF. The chain has TRBV4-1 and TRBJ2-5, with TRBD2 matching 12 bases. V was clipped by 4 bases and J by 1 base; unmatched bases: 1. CDR1 MGHRA and CDR2 YSYEKL come from the germline V gene. The CDR3 contains 15 residues.

This clone was seen a handful of times. This clone may be a read error of a much larger clone one base away. The chain is built from TRBV6-4 and TRBJ2-1, with TRBD2 matching 9 bases. Germline values: CDR1 MRHNA, CDR2 SNTAGT. The CDR3 runs to 15 residues. The junction had 8 bases not matched to a gene; V was cut back by 3 bases and J by 8 bases. The CDR3 loop reads CASSEHAGGPHEQFF. For the CDR3, the DNA is TGTGCCAGCAGTGAGCATGCGGGGGGGCCCCATGAGCAGTTCTTC.

This clone was observed a few times. The chain recombines TRBV6-1 with TRBJ2-1, with 10 bases aligning to TRBD2. Losses at the gene ends were 3 bases for V and 10 bases for J; bases not matched to a gene: 12. This CDR3 spans 16 amino acids. The germline V gene has CDR1 MNHNS and CDR2 SASEGT. The DNA for the CDR3 is TGTGCCAGCAGTGACCTAAAGAATAGCGGGAGGAACGAGCAGTTCTTC. This gives the protein CASSDLKNSGRNEQFF.

This clone was counted a few times. V and J are TRBV19 and TRBJ2-1; TRBD1 matches at 8 bases. The CDR3 loop spans 15 amino acids. The germline V gene has CDR1 LNHDA and CDR2 SQIVND (reference sequence). With 3 bases clipped from V and 2 bases from J, the junction kept 3 bases outside the gene matches. DNA of the CDR3: TGTGCCAGTAGTATCGGACAGGGAGCCTACAATGAGCAGTTCTTC. As protein: CASSIGQGAYNEQFF.

The rearrangement links TRBV28 to TRBJ1-3; a possible D gene is TRBD1 (6 bases). The germline CDR1 and CDR2 sequences are MDHEN and SYDVKM. V was shortened by 7 bases and J by 0 bases, with 10 bases between the two germline ends. There are 14 residues in the CDR3. The CDR3 sequence is CASTDRTSGNTIYF. In DNA form, the CDR3 reads TGTGCCAGCACCGACAGGACCTCTGGAAACACCATATATTTT.

The chain couples TRBV15 to TRBJ2-7, with D possibly TRBD2 on 6 matching bases. V was pared by 0 bases and J by 6 bases, with 18 bases between. This CDR3 region has 16 residues. Germline CDR1 is LNHNV and CDR2 is YYDKDF (reference sequence). The CDR3: CATSREGGGRRREQYF. CDR3 DNA sequence: TGTGCCACCAGCAGAGAAGGAGGAGGGAGGAGGCGCGAGCAGTACTTC.

This clone was seen a handful of times. The chain is built from TRBV27 and TRBJ2-7, with 7 bases matching TRBD1. The CDR3 extends over 13 amino acids. Germline assignment: CDR1 MNHEY and CDR2 SMNVEV (reference sequence). The junction had 3 bases not matched to a gene; V was cut back by 6 bases and J by 1 base. The CDR3 loop reads CASRRQGSYEQYF. The CDR3 coding sequence is TGTGCCAGCAGAAGACAGGGATCCTACGAGCAGTACTTC.

This clone was detected a few times. The J gene is TRBJ1-4, the V gene TRBV5-4; unclear D gene. V was pared by 0 bases and J by 10 bases, with 7 bases between. This CDR3 contains 12 residues. Germline assignment: CDR1 SGHNT and CDR2 YYREEE (reference sequence). This CDR3 reads CASSLEVGKLFF. DNA for the CDR3: TGTGCCAGCAGCTTGGAAGTTGGAAAACTGTTTTTT.

This clone has only a few counts. The chain joins TRBV30 to TRBJ1-6, with a possible D match to TRBD1 (5 bases). V shed 4 bases and J shed 9 bases, with 10 bases lying between them. The CDR3 spans 12 residues. The germline gives CDR1 GTSNPN, CDR2 SVGIG (reference sequence). CDR3 coding DNA: TGTGCCTGGACTTGGGGACTTTCACCCCTCCACTTT. This translates into CAWTWGLSPLHF.